The next 18 T cell receptor beta chains were all read from a single sample in a study of radiotherapy plus CTLA-4 blockade in lung cancer. Assay used: immunoSEQ multiplex PCR; TCRdb lists only in-frame clones, some missing. The sample has under 55,000 clones, more than 65% seen once. This sample comprised peripheral blood, obtained from a patient treated with radiotherapy plus ipilimumab. The source of these receptors is a human donor with non-small cell lung cancer who had a partial response to radiotherapy plus ipilimumab.

This chain links TRBV19 with TRBJ2-7; 8 nucleotides align to TRBD1. Germline-derived CDR1 and CDR2 are LNHDA and SQIVND (reference sequence). This CDR3 spans 15 amino acids. V gave up 2 bases and J gave up 2 bases; unmatched junction bases: 5. The CDR3 spells CASSIPGQGAYEQYF. Written as DNA, the CDR3 is TGTGCCAGTAGTATACCAGGACAGGGAGCCTACGAGCAGTACTTC.

The chain recombines TRBV4-1 with TRBJ2-2; 7 nucleotides align to TRBD1. V was clipped by 7 bases and J by 4 bases; unmatched bases: 9. The CDR3 spans 15 residues. The germline gives CDR1 MGHRA, CDR2 YSYEKL. The CDR3 DNA reads TGCGCCAGCAAAAGGGACAGTACCTCCACCGGGGAGCTGTTTTTT. Translation gives CASKRDSTSTGELFF.

The chain is built from TRBV6-1 and TRBJ1-5; no reliable D call. The CDR3 contains 14 residues. CDR1 and CDR2 from the germline V gene are MNHNS and SASEGT. Trimming cost V 2 bases and J 6 bases, with 11 bases left between them. The DNA of the CDR3 is TGTGCCAGCAGTGAAAGCCAACGAGGTCAGCCCCAGCATTTT. It translates to CASSESQRGQPQHF.

This sequence joins TRBV4-1 and TRBJ1-5; no clear D. Looked up from germline, CDR1 is MGHRA and CDR2 is YSYEKL. This CDR3 region has 16 residues. V shed 0 bases and J shed 5 bases, with 14 bases lying between them. The CDR3 region is CASSQEELERDQPQHF. CDR3 DNA sequence: TGCGCCAGCAGCCAAGAAGAGTTGGAGCGGGATCAGCCCCAGCATTTT.

This rearrangement joins TRBV10-3 to TRBJ2-2; TRBD1 matches 8 bases. The junction had 3 bases not matched to a gene; V was cut back by 9 bases and J by 0 bases. From germline, CDR1 is ENHRY and CDR2 SYGVKD. CDR3 size: 14 residues. CDR3 loop: CAMQGASNTGELFF. The CDR3 DNA is TGTGCCATGCAGGGGGCCTCGAACACCGGGGAGCTGTTTTTT.

The chain is built from TRBV6-1 and TRBJ2-3; D remains unclear. The CDR3 consists of 12 residues. V lost 2 bases, J lost 7 bases, and 7 bases lay in between. CDR1 MNHNS and CDR2 SASEGT come from the germline V gene. CDR3 DNA sequence: TGTGCCAGCAGTGAAAACTCATATACGCAGTATTTT. Translating it yields CASSENSYTQYF.

This rearrangement joins TRBV4-1 to TRBJ2-3, with a possible D match to TRBD1 (5 bases). The length of the CDR3 is 17 residues. The germline V gene encodes CDR1 MGHRA and CDR2 YSYEKL. The ends were cut back, 1 base at V and 0 bases at J, with 14 bases in the middle. The CDR3 sequence: CASSQGGAFSSTDTQYF. For the CDR3, the DNA is TGCGCCAGCAGCCAAGGGGGCGCTTTTTCTAGCACAGATACGCAGTATTTT.

This chain links TRBV30 with TRBJ2-1; D unresolved. The V end was cut by 0 bases, the J end by 5 bases, with 14 bases between. The V gene's germline CDR1 is GTSNPN and CDR2 SVGIG (reference sequence). This CDR3 is built from 15 residues. CDR3 sequence (DNA): TGTGCCTGGAGTGTGGGTAGCCTCAGAAACAATGAGCAGTTCTTC. Its translation: CAWSVGSLRNNEQFF.

CDR3 sequence reads: CASSPRQGHYEQYF. The DNA for the CDR3 is TGTGCCAGCAGCCCACGACAGGGCCACTACGAGCAGTACTTC. The chain carries TRBV7-8 and TRBJ2-7; 7 positions match TRBD1. V dropped 5 bases and J dropped 3; count of bases not matched to a gene: 7. The CDR3 covers 14 residues. The germline gives CDR1 SGHVS, CDR2 FQNEAQ.

This clone was observed a few times. The J gene is TRBJ2-7, the V gene TRBV10-3; 8 positions agree with TRBD1. J was trimmed by 3 bases and V by 8 bases; bases with no gene match: 0. This CDR3 is built from 11 residues. Germline-derived CDR1 and CDR2 are ENHRY and SYGVKD. This chain's CDR3 is CAIGTGYEQYF. CDR3 nucleotide sequence: TGTGCCATCGGGACAGGCTACGAGCAGTACTTC.

The genes are TRBV9 and TRBJ1-6; the D is unclear. CDR3 length equals 14 residues. Germline CDR1 and CDR2: SGDLS and YYNGEE. Trimming took off 0 bases at V and 5 bases at J, with 6 bases between the two ends. The CDR3 loop reads CASSVAQNNSPLHF. The CDR3, as DNA: TGTGCCAGCAGCGTAGCACAAAATAATTCACCCCTCCACTTT.

This clone was detected only a few times. The chain combines TRBV21-1 with TRBJ2-1; TRBD1 reflects the table's D call only, with no check against the DNA. TRBV21-1 is deemed a pseudogene. The CDR3 is 14 amino acids. CDR3 bases: TGTGCCAGCAGCAAACAGGGGTGGTACAATGAGCAGTTCTTC. As protein: CASSKQGWYNEQFF.

This sequence joins TRBV19 and TRBJ2-1, with TRBD2 matching over 11 bases. J lost 5 bases, V lost 6 bases, and 6 bases had no gene match. The CDR3 runs 15 residues. Per the germline V gene, CDR1 is LNHDA and CDR2 is SQIVND (reference sequence). Here the CDR3 reads CASSRTSGGHNEQFF. For the CDR3, the DNA is TGTGCCAGTAGCCGAACTAGCGGGGGCCACAATGAGCAGTTCTTC.

CDR3 bases: TGTGCCAGCAGCAGGGGGCGAAGGGACACCGGGGAGCTGTTTTTT. It codes for CASSRGRRDTGELFF. The chain joins TRBV27 to TRBJ2-2; 8 positions match TRBD1. J lost 3 bases, V lost 6 bases, and 6 bases had no gene match. This CDR3 contains 15 residues. CDR1 MNHEY and CDR2 SMNVEV come from the germline V gene (reference sequence).

CDR3 protein: CASSQPAGAGGWETQYF. The CDR3 nucleotides are TGTGCCAGCAGCCAACCAGCCGGGGCAGGGGGCTGGGAGACCCAGTACTTC. The J gene is TRBJ2-5, the V gene TRBV14; 8 bases are shared with TRBD1. The trim removed 2 bases at V and 5 bases at J, leaving 13 bases unmatched. The CDR3 length is 17 residues. CDR1 is SGHDN, CDR2 FVKESK, per germline.

The table lists this clone with a count of one. The rearrangement links TRBV28 to TRBJ2-3; D is unresolved. Germline values: CDR1 MDHEN, CDR2 SYDVKM. V lost 3 bases, J lost 0 bases, and 10 bases lay in between. This CDR3 comprises 15 residues. The CDR3 DNA reads TGTGCCAGCAGTTTGGGCAGCTTTAGCACAGATACGCAGTATTTT. Its protein is CASSLGSFSTDTQYF.

The chain carries TRBV18 and TRBJ1-5, with a tentative D call TRBD1 (5 bases). V lost 2 bases and J 2 bases, leaving 13 bases between the germline ends. Germline V lookup: CDR1 KGHSH, CDR2 LQKENI. The CDR3 is 16 amino acids. The CDR3 DNA follows: TGTGCCAGCTCACCAGCGGGGCCCAGGGGCAATCAGCCCCAGCATTTT. As protein: CASSPAGPRGNQPQHF. The whole variable domain, remainder taken from reference TRBV18 and TRBJ1-5, is NAGVMQNPRHLVRRRGQEARLRCSPMKGHSHVYWYRQLPEEGLKFMVYLQKENIIDESGMPKERFSAEFPKEGPSILRIQQVVRGDSAAYFCASSPAGPRGNQPQHFGDGTRLSIL.

The chain couples TRBV6-5 to TRBJ2-3; 7 bases align to TRBD1. In germline, CDR1 is MNHEY, CDR2 SVGAGI. Trimming took 6 bases from V and 0 from J; bases not matched to a gene: 6. The CDR3 runs to 15 residues. This CDR3 is CASRVDRVSTDTQYF. CDR3 nucleotides: TGTGCCAGCAGGGTAGACAGGGTTAGCACAGATACGCAGTATTTT.